Listed below are T cell receptor beta chains from one sample, sequenced in a study of T cell responses to AZD1222 COVID-19 vaccine. Clones were sequenced by immunoSEQ multiplex PCR, and TCRdb holds only the in-frame ones, with some missing. The profile shows roughly 190,000 clones, roughly 92% of them singletons. The sequencing here drew on peripheral blood, taken on day 0 of AZD1222 vaccination. These receptors all come from an adult in good health. Each CDR3 is given with its conserved first and last residue. A D gene is named only where the DNA matches it firmly. Some rows have no size entry. The others give once, few or many, or a class for an expanded clone.

TRBJ1-3	TRBV6-6	NA	NA	TGTGCCAGCAGTCCCTCAGGTGGGGGAAACACCATATATTTT	CASSPSGGGNTIYF
TRBJ2-7	TRBV18	NA	NA	TGTGCCAGCTCACCAGGTCAGACGGGGTCCTACGAGCAGTACTTC	CASSPGQTGSYEQYF
TRBJ2-3	TRBV18	NA	TRBD2	TGTGCCAGCTCACCAGGTAGCGGGGGCGCAGGAGATACGCAGTATTTT	CASSPGSGGAGDTQYF
TRBJ2-7	TRBV6-5	NA	NA	TGTGCCAGCAGCAAACAGTCGGGGTTGGCCTACGAGCAGTACTTC	CASSKQSGLAYEQYF
TRBJ2-3	TRBV4-3	NA	NA	TGCGCCAGCAGCCAAGCCCGGGTGGGCAGGAGCACAGATACGCAGTATTTT	CASSQARVGRSTDTQYF
TRBJ2-7	TRBV18	NA	NA	TGTGCCAGCTCACCCCTGAACTCCTACGAGCAGTACTTC	CASSPLNSYEQYF
TRBJ1-3	TRBV10-1	NA	NA	TGCGCCAGCAGTGAGTCCTCGGCCAACTGGGGAAACACCATATATTTT	CASSESSANWGNTIYF
TRBJ2-5	TRBV28	NA	TRBD2	TGTGCCAGCAGTTTCGACCCGACTAGCGGGGATCAAGAGACCCAGTACTTC	CASSFDPTSGDQETQYF
TRBJ1-2	TRBV5-1	NA	TRBD1	TGCGCCAGCAGCTTGTTTGCGGGACAGGTTGCTGTTGGCTACACCTTC	CASSLFAGQVAVGYTF
TRBJ1-2	TRBV7-8	NA	NA	TGTGCCAGCAGCTACCGGGACACGAGCTATGGCTACACCTTC	CASSYRDTSYGYTF
TRBJ1-4	TRBV24-1	NA	TRBD1	TGTGCCACCAGTGAGACAGGGGAAAAACTGTTTTTT	CATSETGEKLFF
TRBJ1-4	TRBV29-1	NA	NA	TGCAGCGTTCGGACAGAAGAAAAACTGTTTTTT	CSVRTEEKLFF
TRBJ1-4	TRBV6-5	NA	NA	TGTGCCAGCAGTTACTCGAGGAGGTGGGATGAAAAACTGTTTTTT	CASSYSRRWDEKLFF
TRBJ1-2	TRBV6-6	once	TRBD1	TGTGCCAGCAGTTACTCTGGGACAGGGGGAAACTATGGCTACACCTTC	CASSYSGTGGNYGYTF